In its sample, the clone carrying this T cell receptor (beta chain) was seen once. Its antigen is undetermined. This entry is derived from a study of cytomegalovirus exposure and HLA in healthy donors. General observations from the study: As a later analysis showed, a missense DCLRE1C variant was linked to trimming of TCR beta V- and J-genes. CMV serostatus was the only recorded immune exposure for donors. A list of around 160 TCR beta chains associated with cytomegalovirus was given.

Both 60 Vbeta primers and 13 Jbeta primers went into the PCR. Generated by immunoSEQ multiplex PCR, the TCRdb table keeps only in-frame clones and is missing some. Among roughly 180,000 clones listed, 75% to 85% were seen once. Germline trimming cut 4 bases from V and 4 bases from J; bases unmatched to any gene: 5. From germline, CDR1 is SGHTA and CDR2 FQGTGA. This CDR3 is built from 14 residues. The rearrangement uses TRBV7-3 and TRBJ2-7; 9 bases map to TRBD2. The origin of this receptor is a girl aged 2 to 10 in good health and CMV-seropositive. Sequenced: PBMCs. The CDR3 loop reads CASSSAGGRYEQYF. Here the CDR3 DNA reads TGTGCCAGCAGCTCCGCGGGGGGGCGATACGAGCAGTACTTC.